This T cell receptor beta chain was captured by sequencing in a study of T cell responses to AZD1222 COVID-19 vaccine. As to this clone: Its matching antigen is unknown.

Deletions cut 4 bases from V and 4 bases from J, with 11 bases between. The CDR3 is 14 residues long. Germline CDR1 reads SGHTA; CDR2 reads FQGNSA. Study-level results: The donor cohort was predominantly white British with a female majority, and clonal diversity may have been underestimated. Increases in Spike-specific TCR breadth and depth were seen after two AZD1222 doses. Seropositive at baseline were only six AZD1222 recipients.

Data came from immunoSEQ multiplex PCR; TCRdb stores just in-frame clones and leaves some out. This sample yields about 140,000 clones, of which 70% to 90% are seen a single time; 2.5% to 3.5% belongs to the top ten. The clonotype comes from an adult who received the AZD1222 COVID-19 vaccine. V and J are TRBV7-2 and TRBJ2-1, with D hard to call. Here the sequenced sample was peripheral blood, taken 28 days after the second AZD1222 dose. The CDR3 DNA is TGTGCCAGCAGCTCGTCCGGGTCGTACAATGAGCAGTTCTTC. The encoded protein is CASSSSGSYNEQFF.